This T cell receptor beta chain emerged from a study of T cells in Graves' hyperthyroidism and ophthalmopathy. The CDR3 runs to 15 residues. V was shortened by 0 bases and J by 8 bases, with 16 bases between the two germline ends. Germline assignment: CDR1 WSHSY and CDR2 SAAADI. Study-level points and caveats: From stable hyperthyroidism, ophthalmopathy was set apart by a 13 V-J model. The model's output predicted ophthalmopathy at a median of 6.5 months prior to onset. Blood samples included most of the expanded thyroid clonotypes exceeding 0.001.

Authors of the study amplified TCR beta CDR3 regions from RNA transcripts. A set of HTBI primers served as the primers for a first-round RT-PCR of the TCR CDR3. TCRdb recomputed calls from the multiplex PCR reads with MiXCR, one row per CDR3 protein. Of about 640,000 distinct CDR3 sequences in the sample, roughly 20% were seen once. Diagnoses used clinical symptoms, serum thyroxine and TRAb, thyroid ultrasound and orbital computed tomography. Notes on this clonotype: Its antigen is undetermined.

The TCR sequence derives from a man aged 25 to 40 with Graves' ophthalmopathy. Specimen: blood. The V gene is TRBV10-2, the J gene TRBJ1-2; D is undetermined. The CDR3 is CASSESMFVGKGYTF. Here the CDR3 DNA reads TGCGCCAGCAGTGAGTCGATGTTTGTGGGAAAGGGCTACACCTTC.